What follows are 20 T cell receptor beta chains derived from one specimen sequenced in a study of STAT3 mutations in large granular lymphocyte leukemia. Study-wide results and limits: Every T-LGLL patient had at least one immunodominant TCRbeta clonotype.

These receptors lack a known antigen. Produced via immunoSEQ multiplex PCR; TCRdb's table is partial and in-frame only. The repertoire has 9,500 to 15,000 clones, roughly 76% of them found once; the top ten carry approximately 47%. The specimen was peripheral blood mononuclear cells. These TCRs come from a man aged 60 to 75 with T-cell large granular lymphocyte leukemia. Some clones in this sample may be carry-over from other donors' samples.

In DNA form, the CDR3 reads TGCGCCAGCAGCGGAGGACTAGGTGTTTATACGCAGTATTTT. Protein product: CASSGGLGVYTQYF. This rearrangement joins TRBV5-1 to TRBJ2-3; 7 positions agree with TRBD2. The CDR3 consists of 14 residues. Germline values: CDR1 SGHRS, CDR2 YFSETQ. V gave up 4 bases and J gave up 7 bases; unmatched junction bases: 9.

This clone was picked up one time. The V call is TRBV30, the J call TRBJ2-7; 7 positions match TRBD1. The germline V gene has CDR1 GTSNPN and CDR2 SVGIG (reference sequence). The trim removed 4 bases at V and 3 bases at J, leaving 9 bases unmatched. The CDR3 extends over 14 amino acids. In nucleotides, the CDR3 is TGTGCCTGGAACAGACCGGGACAGAACTACGAGCAGTACTTC. Encoded protein: CAWNRPGQNYEQYF.

The rearrangement uses TRBV7-9 and TRBJ2-7, with TRBD1 matching 7 bases. Germline assignment: CDR1 SEHNR and CDR2 FQNEAQ (reference sequence). Trimming removed 4 bases from V and 0 bases from J; junction bases left unmatched: 12. CDR3 size: 17 residues. For the CDR3, the DNA is TGTGCCAGCAGCTCTCCCCTGGGACAGCACTTCTCCTACGAGCAGTACTTC. Amino acid sequence: CASSSPLGQHFSYEQYF.

This clone was recorded a few times. The CDR3 region has the DNA TGTGCCAGCAGACTGACTAGCGGGAGGGCCGGGGTGTATTTT. Protein: CASRLTSGRAGVYF. The gene calls are TRBV27 and TRBJ2-3, with 14 bases lining up with TRBD2. Germline loops: CDR1 MNHEY, CDR2 SMNVEV (reference sequence). Trimming at V came to 6 bases and at J to 14 bases, leaving 10 bases not matched to a gene. The CDR3 extends over 14 amino acids.

This clone was seen a few times. The chain recombines TRBV15 with TRBJ1-2; a weak D match, TRBD1 (5 bases). V dropped 7 bases and J dropped 4 bases, with 16 bases sitting between them. The V gene's germline CDR1 is LNHNV and CDR2 YYDKDF (reference sequence). The CDR3 extends over 14 amino acids. The CDR3 region is CATNSGGTVYGYTF. CDR3 in DNA: TGTGCCACCAACTCAGGAGGGACGGTCTATGGCTACACCTTC.

CDR3 protein: CASSLVGGLDIQYF. The CDR3 coding sequence is TGTGCCAGCAGCTTGGTGGGGGGCTTGGACATTCAGTACTTC. The J gene is TRBJ2-4, the V gene TRBV5-6, with D perhaps being TRBD1 or TRBD2 (6 bases each). V was clipped by 0 bases and J by 8 bases, with 12 bases between them. CDR1 and CDR2 (germline): SGHDT, YYEEEE. CDR3 length: 14 amino acids.

The chain has TRBV10-3 and TRBJ1-1; D is undetermined. The V and J ends lost 7 bases and 4 bases respectively, with 13 bases between them. Germline V gives CDR1 ENHRY, CDR2 SYGVKD. This CDR3 is 13 amino acids long. The CDR3 DNA is TGTGCCATCACCGAGACACGGGGCACTGAAGCTTTCTTT. Translated, it gives CAITETRGTEAFF.

J is TRBJ1-2 and V is TRBV4-2; TRBD1 agrees at 9 bases. CDR3 length: 16 amino acids. V gave up 0 bases and J gave up 2 bases; unmatched junction bases: 4. Per germline, CDR1 LGHNA and CDR2 YNFKEQ. CDR3 sequence: CASSQDWDRENYGYTF. CDR3 in DNA: TGTGCCAGCAGCCAAGACTGGGACAGGGAGAACTATGGCTACACCTTC.

This clone is a singleton in its sample. The chain couples TRBV7-9 to TRBJ2-7; no clear D. In germline, CDR1 is SEHNR, CDR2 FQNEAQ (reference sequence). V was clipped by 5 bases and J by 5 bases, with 10 bases between them. The CDR3 loop spans 12 amino acids. This chain's CDR3 is CASSVSNHEQYF. DNA of the CDR3: TGTGCCAGCAGCGTAAGCAACCACGAGCAGTACTTC. Full variable domain (remainder filled in from reference TRBV7-9 and TRBJ2-7): DTGVSQNPRHKITKRGQNVTFRCDPISEHNRLYWYRQTLGQGPEFLTYFQNEAQLEKSRLLSDRFSAERPKGSFSTLEIQRTEQGDSAMYLCASSVSNHEQYFGPGTRLTVT.

The J gene is TRBJ1-2, the V gene TRBV18, with a weak D call TRBD1 (6 bases). Trimming left V 3 bases short and J 3 bases short, with 20 bases between. This CDR3 has 17 amino acids. Germline CDR1 reads KGHSH; CDR2 reads LQKENI. DNA of the CDR3: TGTGCCAGCTCACCTCGACTCTTCGGGGGGCAAGACTATGGCTACACCTTC. Translating gives CASSPRLFGGQDYGYTF.

The chain links TRBV5-4 to TRBJ1-1; D perhaps matches TRBD1 (5 bases). CDR3 length: 15 residues. Germline V gives CDR1 SGHNT, CDR2 YYREEE (reference sequence). Trimming cost V 3 bases and J 3 bases, with 15 bases left between them. CDR3 DNA sequence: TGTGCCAGCAGCTCCGTCCCAGGGTGGGACACTGAAGCTTTCTTT. As protein: CASSSVPGWDTEAFF.

The V call is TRBV7-9, the J call TRBJ1-2, with a tentative D call TRBD1 (5 bases). This CDR3 region has 16 residues. Trimming pared 3 bases from V and 2 bases from J, leaving 16 bases between. Germline CDR1 is SEHNR and CDR2 is FQNEAQ (reference sequence). CDR3 sequence: CASSFLGGEKNYGYTF. The CDR3 nucleotides are TGTGCCAGCAGCTTTTTGGGGGGGGAGAAGAACTATGGCTACACCTTC.

The chain couples TRBV18 to TRBJ2-7; D is possibly TRBD1 or TRBD2 (6 bases each). CDR3 size: 16 residues. V was clipped by 3 bases and J by 0 bases, with 15 bases between them. The germline CDR1 and CDR2 sequences are KGHSH and LQKENI. The DNA of the CDR3 is TGTGCCAGCTCACCCCGGGGACATAGCGGCTCCTACGAGCAGTACTTC. It translates to CASSPRGHSGSYEQYF. Full variable domain (outside the CDR3, taken from reference TRBV18 and TRBJ2-7): NAGVMQNPRHLVRRRGQEARLRCSPMKGHSHVYWYRQLPEEGLKFMVYLQKENIIDESGMPKERFSAEFPKEGPSILRIQQVVRGDSAAYFCASSPRGHSGSYEQYFGPGTRLTVT.

The chain carries TRBV7-9 and TRBJ1-2, with D perhaps matching TRBD1 (5 bases). Germline V gene lookup returns CDR1 SEHNR and CDR2 FQNEAQ (reference sequence). Trimming shortened V by 5 bases and J by 6 bases, and 10 bases separated the two germline ends. This CDR3 is 12 amino acids long. The CDR3 loop reads CASSAGFHGYTF. CDR3 nucleotides: TGTGCCAGCAGCGCAGGGTTCCATGGCTACACCTTC.

The J gene is TRBJ1-5, the V gene TRBV19, with no clear D. The V and J ends lost 3 bases and 3 bases respectively, with 12 bases between them. The CDR3 loop spans 15 amino acids. CDR1 is LNHDA and CDR2 is SQIVND in the germline V gene (reference sequence). The CDR3 reads CASSINPTDNQPQHF. CDR3 sequence (DNA): TGTGCCAGTAGTATTAATCCGACGGACAATCAGCCCCAGCATTTT. Variable domain in full (rest from reference TRBV19 and TRBJ1-5): DGGITQSPKYLFRKEGQNVTLSCEQNLNHDAMYWYRQDPGQGLRLIYYSQIVNDFQKGDIAEGYSVSREKKESFPLTVTSAQKNPTAFYLCASSINPTDNQPQHFGDGTRLSIL.

This rearrangement joins TRBV18 to TRBJ1-1; D is ambiguous. Germline CDR1 reads KGHSH; CDR2 reads LQKENI. The CDR3 consists of 13 residues. Trimming removed 1 base from V and 7 bases from J, with 10 bases in between. CDR3 protein: CASSPQREGEAFF. In nucleotides, the CDR3 is TGTGCCAGCTCACCACAAAGGGAAGGTGAAGCTTTCTTT.

This clone was seen a handful of times. The gene calls are TRBV19 and TRBJ1-1; unclear D gene. This CDR3 region has 12 residues. Germline V gives CDR1 LNHDA, CDR2 SQIVND (reference sequence). V lost 5 bases and J 3 bases, leaving 7 bases between the germline ends. The chain's CDR3 is CASSSRDTEAFF. CDR3 coding DNA: TGTGCCAGTAGTTCTCGGGACACTGAAGCTTTCTTT.

The chain is built from TRBV30 and TRBJ1-1; D is ambiguous. V was pared by 1 base and J by 2 bases, with 8 bases between. Germline lookup yields CDR1 GTSNPN and CDR2 SVGIG (reference sequence). The length of the CDR3 is 13 residues. The CDR3 region is CAWSEQRNTEAFF. The CDR3 DNA reads as TGTGCCTGGAGTGAACAGAGAAACACTGAAGCTTTCTTT.

The chain links TRBV5-1 to TRBJ1-2; 7 bases line up with TRBD1. The germline V gene has CDR1 SGHRS and CDR2 YFSETQ. V lost 4 bases, J lost 3 bases, and 9 bases stayed unmatched. This CDR3 spans 15 amino acids. This CDR3 reads CASSLTGNTDYGYTF. CDR3 nucleotides: TGCGCCAGCAGCCTGACAGGGAATACCGACTATGGCTACACCTTC.

The genes are TRBV5-6 and TRBJ2-7; tentative D call: TRBD1 (5 bases). The CDR3 extends over 15 amino acids. The V end was cut by 3 bases, the J end by 0 bases, with 13 bases between. Germline V gene sequence: CDR1 SGHDT, CDR2 YYEEEE. The CDR3 DNA reads as TGTGCCAGCAGCTGGGGCGACCTGAGCTCCTACGAGCAGTACTTC. It specifies CASSWGDLSSYEQYF.